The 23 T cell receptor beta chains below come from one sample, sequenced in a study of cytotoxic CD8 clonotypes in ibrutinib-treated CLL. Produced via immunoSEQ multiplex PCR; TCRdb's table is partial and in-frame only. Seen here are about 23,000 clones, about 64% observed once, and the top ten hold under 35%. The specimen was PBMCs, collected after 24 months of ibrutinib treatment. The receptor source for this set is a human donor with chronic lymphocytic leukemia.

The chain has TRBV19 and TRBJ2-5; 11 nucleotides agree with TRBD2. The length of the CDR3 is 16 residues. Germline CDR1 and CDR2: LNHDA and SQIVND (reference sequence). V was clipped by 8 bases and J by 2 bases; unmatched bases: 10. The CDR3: CASREIAGGRQETQYF. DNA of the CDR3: TGTGCCAGTCGGGAGATAGCGGGGGGGCGTCAAGAGACCCAGTACTTC.

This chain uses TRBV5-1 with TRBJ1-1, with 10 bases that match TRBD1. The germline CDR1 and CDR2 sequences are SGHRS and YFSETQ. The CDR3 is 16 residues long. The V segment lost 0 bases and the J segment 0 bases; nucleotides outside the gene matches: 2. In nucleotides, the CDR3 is TGCGCCAGCAGCTTGGGAGGGACAGGGGTGAACACTGAAGCTTTCTTT. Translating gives CASSLGGTGVNTEAFF.

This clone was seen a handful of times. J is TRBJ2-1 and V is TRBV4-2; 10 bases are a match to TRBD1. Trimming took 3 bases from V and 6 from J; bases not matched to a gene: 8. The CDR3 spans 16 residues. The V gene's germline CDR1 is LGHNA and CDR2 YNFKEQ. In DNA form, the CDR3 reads TGTGCCAGCAGCCACCTGGGGGGACAGGGGTTCAATGAGCAGTTCTTC. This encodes CASSHLGGQGFNEQFF.

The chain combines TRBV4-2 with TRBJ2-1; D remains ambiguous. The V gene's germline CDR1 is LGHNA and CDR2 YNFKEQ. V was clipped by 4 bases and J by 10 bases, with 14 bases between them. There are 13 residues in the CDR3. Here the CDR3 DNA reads TGTGCCAGCAGCCTACTACCAGGCCGCGAGCAGTTCTTC. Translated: CASSLLPGREQFF.

CDR3 in amino acids: CASSQEQGSSYEQYF. The CDR3 nucleotides are TGTGCCAGCAGCCAAGAACAGGGAAGCTCCTACGAGCAGTACTTC. The V call is TRBV4-2, the J call TRBJ2-7; D possibly corresponds to TRBD1 (6 bases). The CDR3 has 15 residues. The ends were cut back, 0 bases at V and 0 bases at J, with 9 bases in the middle. CDR1 LGHNA and CDR2 YNFKEQ come from the germline V gene.

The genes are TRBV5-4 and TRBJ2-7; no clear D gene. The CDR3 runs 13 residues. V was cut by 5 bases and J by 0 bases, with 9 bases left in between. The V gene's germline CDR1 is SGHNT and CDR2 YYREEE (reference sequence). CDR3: CASSIMSSYEQYF. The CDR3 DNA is TGTGCCAGCAGTATCATGAGCTCCTACGAGCAGTACTTC.

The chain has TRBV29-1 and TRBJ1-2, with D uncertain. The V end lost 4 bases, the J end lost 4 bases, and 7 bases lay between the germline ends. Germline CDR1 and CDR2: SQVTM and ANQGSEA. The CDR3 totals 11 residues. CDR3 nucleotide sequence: TGCAGCGTTGTGGGAATCTATGGCTACACCTTC. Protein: CSVVGIYGYTF. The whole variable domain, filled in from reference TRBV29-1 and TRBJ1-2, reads SAVISQKPSRDICQRGTSLTIQCQVDSQVTMMFWYRQQPGQSLTLIATANQGSEATYESGFVIDKFPISRPNLTFSTLTVSNMSPEDSSIYLCSVVGIYGYTFGSGTRLTVV.

The CDR3 loop is CASSQGGLAGYTDTQYF. Written as DNA, the CDR3 is TGTGCCAGCAGCCAAGGTGGACTAGCGGGATATACAGATACGCAGTATTTT. V and J are TRBV14 and TRBJ2-3; 12 bases agree with TRBD2. The CDR3 loop spans 17 amino acids. The J segment lost 3 bases and the V segment lost 1 base, leaving 5 bases of the junction unmatched. The V gene's germline CDR1 is SGHDN and CDR2 FVKESK.

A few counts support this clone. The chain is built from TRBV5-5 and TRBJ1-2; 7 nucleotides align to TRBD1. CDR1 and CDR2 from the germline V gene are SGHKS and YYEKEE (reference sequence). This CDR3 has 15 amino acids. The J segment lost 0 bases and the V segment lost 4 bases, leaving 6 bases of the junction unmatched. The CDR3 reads CASSHPGTANYGYTF. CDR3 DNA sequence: TGTGCCAGCAGCCACCCCGGGACAGCTAACTATGGCTACACCTTC.

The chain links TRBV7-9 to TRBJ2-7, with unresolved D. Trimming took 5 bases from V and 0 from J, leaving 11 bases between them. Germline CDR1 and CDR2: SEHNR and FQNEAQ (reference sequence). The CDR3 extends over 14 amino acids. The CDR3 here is CASSAAASSYEQYF. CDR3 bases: TGTGCCAGCAGCGCAGCCGCCAGCTCCTACGAGCAGTACTTC.

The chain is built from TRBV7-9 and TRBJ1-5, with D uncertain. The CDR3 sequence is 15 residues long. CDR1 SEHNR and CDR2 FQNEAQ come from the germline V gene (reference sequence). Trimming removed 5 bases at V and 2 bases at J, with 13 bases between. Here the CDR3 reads CASSPLSSGNQPQHF. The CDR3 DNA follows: TGTGCCAGCAGCCCTCTATCGTCCGGCAATCAGCCCCAGCATTTT.

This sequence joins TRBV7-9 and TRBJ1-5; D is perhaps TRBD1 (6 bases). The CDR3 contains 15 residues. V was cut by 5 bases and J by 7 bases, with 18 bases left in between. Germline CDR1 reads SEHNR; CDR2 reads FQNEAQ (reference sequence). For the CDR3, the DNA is TGTGCCAGCAGCCAGGAGCAGGGGCCAGGACAGCCCCAGCATTTT. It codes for CASSQEQGPGQPQHF. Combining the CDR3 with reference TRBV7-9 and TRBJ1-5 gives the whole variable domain DTGVSQNPRHKITKRGQNVTFRCDPISEHNRLYWYRQTLGQGPEFLTYFQNEAQLEKSRLLSDRFSAERPKGSFSTLEIQRTEQGDSAMYLCASSQEQGPGQPQHFGDGTRLSIL.

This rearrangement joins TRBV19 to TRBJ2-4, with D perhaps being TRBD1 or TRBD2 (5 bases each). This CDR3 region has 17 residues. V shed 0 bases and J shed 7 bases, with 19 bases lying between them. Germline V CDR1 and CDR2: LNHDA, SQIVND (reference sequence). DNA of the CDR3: TGTGCCAGTAGTATAGATCGGGGCAGGACTTACCAGAACATTCAGTACTTC. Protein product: CASSIDRGRTYQNIQYF.

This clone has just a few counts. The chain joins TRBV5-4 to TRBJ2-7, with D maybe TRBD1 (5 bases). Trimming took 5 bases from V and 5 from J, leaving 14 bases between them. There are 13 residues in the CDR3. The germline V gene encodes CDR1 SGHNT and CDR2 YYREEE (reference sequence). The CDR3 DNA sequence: TGTGCCAGCAGTCTACCAGGGATCCACGAGCAGTACTTC. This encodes CASSLPGIHEQYF.

CDR3 nucleotides: TGTGCCAGCAGACGACTAGCGGGGGAGTTAATCTACAATGAGCAGTTCTTC. This gives the protein CASRRLAGELIYNEQFF. The chain links TRBV2 to TRBJ2-1; the match to TRBD2 covers 12 bases. This CDR3 region has 17 residues. CDR1 SNHLY and CDR2 FYNNEI come from the germline V gene. With V trimmed by 6 bases and J by 3 bases, 9 bases remained unmatched.

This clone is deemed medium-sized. CDR3 DNA sequence: TGTGCCAGCAGCTCCGCAGAGGGATTTCCGAACACCGGGGAGCTGTTTTTT. It translates to CASSSAEGFPNTGELFF. This chain connects TRBV11-2 to TRBJ2-2; D might be TRBD2 (5 bases). This CDR3 has 17 amino acids. V lost 4 bases and J 0 bases, leaving 15 bases between the germline ends. From germline, CDR1 is SGHAT and CDR2 FQNNGV.

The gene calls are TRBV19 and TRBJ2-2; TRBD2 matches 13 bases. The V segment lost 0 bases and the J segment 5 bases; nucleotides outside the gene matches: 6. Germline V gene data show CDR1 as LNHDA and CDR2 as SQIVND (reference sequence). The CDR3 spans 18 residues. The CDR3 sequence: CASSIDPGTSGATGELFF. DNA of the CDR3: TGTGCCAGTAGTATAGATCCGGGGACTAGCGGGGCTACCGGGGAGCTGTTTTTT.

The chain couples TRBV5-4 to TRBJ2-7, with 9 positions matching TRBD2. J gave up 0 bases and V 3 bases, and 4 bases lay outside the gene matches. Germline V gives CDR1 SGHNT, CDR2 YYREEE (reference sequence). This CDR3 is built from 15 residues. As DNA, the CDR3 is TGTGCCAGCAGCTCTGGGACTAGCTCCTCCTACGAGCAGTACTTC. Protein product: CASSSGTSSSYEQYF.

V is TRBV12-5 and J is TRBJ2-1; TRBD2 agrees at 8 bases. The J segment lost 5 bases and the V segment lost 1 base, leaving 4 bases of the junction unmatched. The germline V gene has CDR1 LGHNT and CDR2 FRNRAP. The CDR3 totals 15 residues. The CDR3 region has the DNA TGTGCTAGTGGTTTGGCCTGGACTAGCCACAATGAGCAGTTCTTC. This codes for CASGLAWTSHNEQFF.

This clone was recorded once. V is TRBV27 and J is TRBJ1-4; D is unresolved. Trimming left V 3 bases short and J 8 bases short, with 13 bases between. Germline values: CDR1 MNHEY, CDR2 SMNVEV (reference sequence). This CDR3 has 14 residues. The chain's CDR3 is CASSLEGAPEKLFF. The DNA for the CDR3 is TGTGCCAGCAGTTTGGAGGGTGCTCCCGAAAAACTGTTTTTT.

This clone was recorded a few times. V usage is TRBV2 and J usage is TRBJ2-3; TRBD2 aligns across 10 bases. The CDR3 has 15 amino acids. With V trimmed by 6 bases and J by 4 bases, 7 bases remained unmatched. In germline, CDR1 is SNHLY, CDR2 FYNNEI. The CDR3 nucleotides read TGTGCCAGCAGCCAAAGCGGGGGGGTCGCAGATACGCAGTATTTT. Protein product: CASSQSGGVADTQYF.

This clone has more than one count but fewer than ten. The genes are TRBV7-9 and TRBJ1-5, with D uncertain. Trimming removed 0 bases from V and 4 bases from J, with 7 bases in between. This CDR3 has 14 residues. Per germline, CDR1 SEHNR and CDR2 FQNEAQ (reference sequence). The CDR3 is CASSLAARNQPQHF. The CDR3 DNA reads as TGTGCCAGCAGCTTAGCGGCGCGTAATCAGCCCCAGCATTTT.

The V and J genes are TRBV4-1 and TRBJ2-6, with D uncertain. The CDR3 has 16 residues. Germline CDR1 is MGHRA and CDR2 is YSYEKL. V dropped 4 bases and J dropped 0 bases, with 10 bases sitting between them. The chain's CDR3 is CASSPGPYSGANVLTF. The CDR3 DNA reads TGCGCCAGCAGCCCAGGACCGTACTCTGGGGCCAACGTCCTGACTTTC.